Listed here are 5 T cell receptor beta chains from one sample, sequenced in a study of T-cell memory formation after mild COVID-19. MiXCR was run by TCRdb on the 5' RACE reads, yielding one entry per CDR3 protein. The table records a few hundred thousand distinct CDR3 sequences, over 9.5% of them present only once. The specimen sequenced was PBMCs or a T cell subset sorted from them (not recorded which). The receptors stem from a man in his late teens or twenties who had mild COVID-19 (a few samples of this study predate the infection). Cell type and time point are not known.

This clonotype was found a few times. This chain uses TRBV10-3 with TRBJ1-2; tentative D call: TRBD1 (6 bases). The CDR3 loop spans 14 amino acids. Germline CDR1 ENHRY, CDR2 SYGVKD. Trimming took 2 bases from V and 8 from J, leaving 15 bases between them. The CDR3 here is CAISEQGGNLGYTF. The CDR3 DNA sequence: TGTGCCATCAGTGAGCAAGGGGGGAACTTGGGCTACACCTTC.

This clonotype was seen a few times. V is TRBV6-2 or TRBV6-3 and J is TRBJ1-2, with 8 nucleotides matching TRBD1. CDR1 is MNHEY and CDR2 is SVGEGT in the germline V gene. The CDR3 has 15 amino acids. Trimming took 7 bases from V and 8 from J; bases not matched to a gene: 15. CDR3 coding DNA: TGTGCCAGCACAGTAGATCGGGACAGGCCATCGGGCTACACCTTC. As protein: CASTVDRDRPSGYTF.

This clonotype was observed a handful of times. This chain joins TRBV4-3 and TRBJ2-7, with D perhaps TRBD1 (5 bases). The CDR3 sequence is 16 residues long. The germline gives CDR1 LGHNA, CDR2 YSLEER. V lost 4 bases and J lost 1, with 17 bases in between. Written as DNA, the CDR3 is TGCGCCAGCAGCCGTTCGTGGCAGGGAAATTCCTACGAGCAGTACTTC. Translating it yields CASSRSWQGNSYEQYF.

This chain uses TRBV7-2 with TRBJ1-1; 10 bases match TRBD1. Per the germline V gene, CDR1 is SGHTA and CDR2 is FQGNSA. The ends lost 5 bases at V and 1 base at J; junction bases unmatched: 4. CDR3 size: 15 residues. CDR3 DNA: TGTGCCAGCAGCCCGTGGACAGGGGGGAACACTGAAGCTTTCTTT. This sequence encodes CASSPWTGGNTEAFF.

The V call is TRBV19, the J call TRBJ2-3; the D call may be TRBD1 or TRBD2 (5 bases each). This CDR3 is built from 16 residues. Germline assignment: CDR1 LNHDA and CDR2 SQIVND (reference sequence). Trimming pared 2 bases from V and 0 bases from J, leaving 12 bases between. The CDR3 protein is CASSIQGRLSTDTQYF. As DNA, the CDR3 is TGTGCCAGTAGTATACAGGGACGCCTTAGCACAGATACGCAGTATTTT.